The text below deals with one T cell receptor beta chain. As yet, its antigen is unknown. A far larger clone is just one base off, so this is likely a read error. It is likely a read error, because the conserved phenylalanine at the end of the CDR3 is missing. The V gene's germline CDR1 is MNHEY and CDR2 SVGEGT. V lost 5 bases, J lost 2 bases, and 10 bases lay in between. CDR3 length: 14 residues. As for time point: newly diagnosed GD, antithyroid drugs for less than 3 months. RNA from PBMCs was the source of the TCR library. Both iRepertoire HTBI primers and Arm-PCR of CDR3 regions were used to build the TCR beta libraries. Using its own MiXCR run on the multiplex PCR reads, TCRdb lists one record per CDR3 protein. This repertoire shows about 400,000 distinct CDR3 sequences, around 15% found once; its top ten account for over 20%. These data are taken from a study of regulatory T cells in long-lasting Graves disease. Points from the study as a whole: Samples came from peripheral blood alone, without thyroid tissue.

These data also formed part of another study, on T cells in Graves' hyperthyroidism and ophthalmopathy. Per that study: During a first-round RT-PCR of the TCR CDR3, the HTBI primer set was used.

The chain carries TRBV6-2 or TRBV6-3 and TRBJ2-1, with D uncertain. The sequenced sample was peripheral blood mononuclear cells (PBMCs), obtained at new diagnosis, from a patient treated with antithyroid drugs. The receptor comes from a woman younger than 30 with Graves disease. The CDR3 coding sequence is TGTGCCAGCAGTGAAGGAGATGCCTACAATGAGCAGTTCCTC. This translates into CASSEGDAYNEQFL.